This TCR beta chain is drawn from a study of molecular identifiers for immune sequencing clone quantification. For the study at large: Sequencing covered four of five parts into which replicate RNA from about 20,000 or 100,000 naive CD8 cells was split.

Findings and limits, study-wide: Highly expanded clone sizes could be underestimated by identical TCR molecules that share a barcode.

The authors sorted naive CD8 T cells as CD8+CD4-CCR7+CD45RA+. Previously described methods and listed TCR primers were employed for the bulk TCR libraries. TCRdb ran MiXCR on the PCR reads and lists one entry per CDR3 protein. Among about 320,000 distinct CDR3 sequences listed, around a fifth were seen once. Notes on this clonotype: What it recognizes is unknown. A read error may explain this, as a much larger clone is one base away.

Per the germline V gene, CDR1 is MNHNY and CDR2 is SVGAGI (reference sequence). The CDR3 loop spans 16 amino acids. V shed 5 bases and J 5 bases; nucleotides not matched to a gene: 10. Sequenced: naive CD8+ T cells from blood, with Jurkat cell RNA spiked in. Documented subset: FACS-sorted CD8+CD4-CCR7+CD45RA+ naive T cells. The genes are TRBV6-6 and TRBJ2-1; 9 bases match TRBD2. This TCR was sampled from a human donor in good health. Some libraries in this study had Jurkat cell RNA spiked in. CDR3 in DNA: TGTGCCAGCAGTAGCGGGGGGCATCCTGCCCACAATGAGCAGTTCTTC. Translated, it gives CASSSGGHPAHNEQFF.